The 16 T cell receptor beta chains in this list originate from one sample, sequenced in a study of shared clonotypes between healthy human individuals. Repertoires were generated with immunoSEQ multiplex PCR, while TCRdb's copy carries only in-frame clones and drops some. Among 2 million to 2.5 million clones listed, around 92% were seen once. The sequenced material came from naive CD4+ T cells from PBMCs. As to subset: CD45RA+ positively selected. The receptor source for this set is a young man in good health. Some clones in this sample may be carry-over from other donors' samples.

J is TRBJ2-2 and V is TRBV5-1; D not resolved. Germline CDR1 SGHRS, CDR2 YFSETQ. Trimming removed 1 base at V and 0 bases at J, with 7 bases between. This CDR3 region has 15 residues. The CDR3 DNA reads TGCGCCAGCAGCTTGAGTGCGTCGAACACCGGGGAGCTGTTTTTT. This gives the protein CASSLSASNTGELFF.

CDR3 residues: CATSKERAGASYEQYF. CDR3 nucleotides: TGTGCCACCAGCAAAGAACGAGCGGGAGCTTCCTACGAGCAGTACTTC. The chain combines TRBV15 with TRBJ2-7; 8 bases map to TRBD2. This CDR3 is 16 amino acids long. V shed 4 bases, J shed 1 base, and the junction held 9 bases outside the gene matches. Germline loops: CDR1 LNHNV, CDR2 YYDKDF (reference sequence). The full variable domain, its missing parts supplied by reference TRBV15 and TRBJ2-7, is DAMVIQNPRYQVTQFGKPVTLSCSQTLNHNVMYWYQQKSSQAPKLLFHYYDKDFNNEADTPDNFQSRRPNTSFCFLDIRSPGLGDTAMYLCATSKERAGASYEQYFGPGTRLTVT.

The CDR3, as DNA: TGTGCCAGCAGTTACTCGAGGTCTAGCACAGATACGCAGTATTTT. It specifies CASSYSRSSTDTQYF. The chain has TRBV6-5 and TRBJ2-3; D gene uncertain. V was trimmed by 0 bases and J by 0 bases, leaving 7 bases between them. The CDR3 consists of 15 residues. In germline, CDR1 is MNHEY, CDR2 SVGAGI.

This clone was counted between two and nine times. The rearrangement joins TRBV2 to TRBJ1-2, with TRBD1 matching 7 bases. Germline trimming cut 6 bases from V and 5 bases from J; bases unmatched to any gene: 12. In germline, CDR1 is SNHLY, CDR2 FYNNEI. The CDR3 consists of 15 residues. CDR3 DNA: TGTGCCAGCAGCCAACGGACAGGACCAGAGTATGGCTACACCTTC. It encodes CASSQRTGPEYGYTF.

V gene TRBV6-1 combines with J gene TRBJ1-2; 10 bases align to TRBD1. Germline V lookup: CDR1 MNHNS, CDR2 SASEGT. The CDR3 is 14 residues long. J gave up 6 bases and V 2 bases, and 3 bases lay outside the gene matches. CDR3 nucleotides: TGTGCCAGCAGTGAAAGAGGACAGGGGGATGGCTACACCTTC. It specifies CASSERGQGDGYTF.

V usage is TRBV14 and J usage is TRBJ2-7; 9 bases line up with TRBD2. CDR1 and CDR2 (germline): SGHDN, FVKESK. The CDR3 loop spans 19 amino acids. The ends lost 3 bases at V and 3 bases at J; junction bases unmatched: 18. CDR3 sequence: CASSHRVGSGGGKGYEQYF. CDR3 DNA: TGTGCCAGCAGCCACCGAGTGGGTAGCGGGGGAGGTAAGGGCTACGAGCAGTACTTC.

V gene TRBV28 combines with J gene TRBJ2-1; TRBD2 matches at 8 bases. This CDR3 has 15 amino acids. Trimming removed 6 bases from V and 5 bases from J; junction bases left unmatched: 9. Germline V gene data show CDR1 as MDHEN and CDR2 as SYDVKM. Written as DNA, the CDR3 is TGTGCCAGCAGCCCCAGGGGACTAGGGGACAATGAGCAGTTCTTC. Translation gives CASSPRGLGDNEQFF.

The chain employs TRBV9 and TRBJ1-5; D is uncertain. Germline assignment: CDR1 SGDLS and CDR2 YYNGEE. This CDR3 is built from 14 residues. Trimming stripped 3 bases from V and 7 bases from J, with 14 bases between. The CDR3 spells CASSAPVRKQPQHF. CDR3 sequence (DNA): TGTGCCAGCAGCGCTCCCGTCCGGAAACAGCCCCAGCATTTT.

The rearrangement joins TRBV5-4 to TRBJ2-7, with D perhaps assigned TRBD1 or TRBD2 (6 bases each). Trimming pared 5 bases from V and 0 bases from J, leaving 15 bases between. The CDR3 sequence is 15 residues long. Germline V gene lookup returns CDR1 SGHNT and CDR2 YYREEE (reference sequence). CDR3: CASRRGADSSYEQYF. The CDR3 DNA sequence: TGTGCCAGCAGAAGGGGGGCAGACAGCTCCTACGAGCAGTACTTC.

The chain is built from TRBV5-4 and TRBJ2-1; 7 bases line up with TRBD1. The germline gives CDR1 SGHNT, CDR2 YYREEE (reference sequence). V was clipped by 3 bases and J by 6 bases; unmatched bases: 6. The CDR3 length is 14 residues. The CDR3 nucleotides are TGTGCCAGCAGCTGGGACAGATATGCCAATGAGCAGTTCTTC. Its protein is CASSWDRYANEQFF.

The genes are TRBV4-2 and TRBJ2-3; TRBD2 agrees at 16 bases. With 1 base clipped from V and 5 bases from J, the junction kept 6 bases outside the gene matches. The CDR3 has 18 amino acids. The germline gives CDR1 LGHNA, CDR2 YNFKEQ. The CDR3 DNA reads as TGTGCCAGCAGCCAAGCCGCCGGGACTAGCGGGAGGGTAGATACGCAGTATTTT. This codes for CASSQAAGTSGRVDTQYF.

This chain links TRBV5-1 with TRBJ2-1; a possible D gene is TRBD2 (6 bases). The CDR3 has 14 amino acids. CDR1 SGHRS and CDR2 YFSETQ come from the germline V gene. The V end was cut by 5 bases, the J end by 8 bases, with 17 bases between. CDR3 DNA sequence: TGCGCCAGCAGGGGATGGAGCGGAGGGGATGAGCAGTTCTTC. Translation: CASRGWSGGDEQFF. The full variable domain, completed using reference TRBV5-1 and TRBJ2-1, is KAGVTQTPRYLIKTRGQQVTLSCSPISGHRSVSWYQQTPGQGLQFLFEYFSETQRNKGNFPGRFSGRQFSNSRSEMNVSTLELGDSALYLCASRGWSGGDEQFFGPGTRLTVL.

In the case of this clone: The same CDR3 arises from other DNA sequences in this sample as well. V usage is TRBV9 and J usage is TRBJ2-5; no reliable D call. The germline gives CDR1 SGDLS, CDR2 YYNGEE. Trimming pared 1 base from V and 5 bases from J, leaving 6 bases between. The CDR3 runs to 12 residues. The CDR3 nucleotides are TGTGCCAGCAGCGTAAATCAGGAGACCCAGTACTTC. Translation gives CASSVNQETQYF.

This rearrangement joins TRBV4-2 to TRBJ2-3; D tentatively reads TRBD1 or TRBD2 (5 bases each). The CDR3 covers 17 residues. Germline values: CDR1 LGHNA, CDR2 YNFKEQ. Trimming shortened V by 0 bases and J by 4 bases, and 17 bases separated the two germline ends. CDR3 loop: CASSQDGAPRGPDTQYF. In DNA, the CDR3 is TGTGCCAGCAGCCAAGATGGGGCCCCCCGGGGCCCAGATACGCAGTATTTT.

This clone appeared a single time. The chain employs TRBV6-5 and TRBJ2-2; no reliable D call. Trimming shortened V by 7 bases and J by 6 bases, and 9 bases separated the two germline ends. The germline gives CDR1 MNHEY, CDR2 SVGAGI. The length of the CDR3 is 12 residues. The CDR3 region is CASKLHPGELFF. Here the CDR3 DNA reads TGTGCCAGCAAACTCCACCCCGGGGAGCTGTTTTTT.

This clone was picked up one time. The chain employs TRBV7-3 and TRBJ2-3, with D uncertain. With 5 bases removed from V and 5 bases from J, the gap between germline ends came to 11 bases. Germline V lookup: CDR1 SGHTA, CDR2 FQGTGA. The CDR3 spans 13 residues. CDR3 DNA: TGTGCCAGCAGCGGACCCGCGGTAGATACGCAGTATTTT. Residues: CASSGPAVDTQYF.